The clone carrying this TCR beta chain was observed at least ten times. Its antigen remains unknown. Trimming took 4 bases from V and 4 from J, leaving 11 bases between them. Germline V gives CDR1 MDHEN, CDR2 SYDVKM. This CDR3 has 14 residues. The data originate from a study of cytotoxic CD8 clonotypes in ibrutinib-treated CLL. The study's findings and limits: Rare overall, public clonotypes shrank or held steady under therapy. Clonality went up at ibrutinib response and then declined back toward baseline at progression.

Measured with immunoSEQ multiplex PCR; TCRdb has only the in-frame clones, and not every one. The sample includes hundreds of thousands of clones, roughly 70% of them seen just once. The clonotype was recovered from a human donor with chronic lymphocytic leukemia. The source material was PBMCs, sampled after 24 months of ibrutinib treatment. V and J are TRBV28 and TRBJ1-5; no clear D gene. CDR3 sequence: CASSSGDVNQPQHF. In DNA form, the CDR3 reads TGTGCCAGCAGTTCAGGCGACGTTAATCAGCCCCAGCATTTT.